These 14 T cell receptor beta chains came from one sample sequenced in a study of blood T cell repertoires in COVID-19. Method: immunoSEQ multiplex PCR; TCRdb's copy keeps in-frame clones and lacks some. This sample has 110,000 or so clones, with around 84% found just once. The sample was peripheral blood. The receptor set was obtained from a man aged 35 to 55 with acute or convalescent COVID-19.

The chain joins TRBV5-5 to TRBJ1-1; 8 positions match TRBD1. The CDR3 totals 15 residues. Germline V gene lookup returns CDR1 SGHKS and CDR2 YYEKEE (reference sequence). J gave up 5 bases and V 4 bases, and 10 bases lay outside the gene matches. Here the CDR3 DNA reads TGTGCCAGCAGCCCGACCGGACAGGGTGGGACTGAAGCTTTCTTT. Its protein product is CASSPTGQGGTEAFF.

The DNA for the CDR3 is TGTGCCAGTAGTATAGTAGAGGGAGGGAGCACTGAAGCTTTCTTT. This translates into CASSIVEGGSTEAFF. The rearrangement links TRBV19 to TRBJ1-1; D unclear. Germline loops: CDR1 LNHDA, CDR2 SQIVND (reference sequence). With 1 base removed from V and 4 bases from J, the gap between germline ends came to 13 bases. This CDR3 is 15 amino acids long.

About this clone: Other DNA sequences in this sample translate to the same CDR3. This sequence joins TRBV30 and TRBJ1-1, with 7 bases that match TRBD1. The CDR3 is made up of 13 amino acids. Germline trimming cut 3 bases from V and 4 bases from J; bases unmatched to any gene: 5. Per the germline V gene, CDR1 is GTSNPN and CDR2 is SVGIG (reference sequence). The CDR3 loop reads CAWRRQGGTEAFF. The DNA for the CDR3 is TGTGCCTGGAGAAGACAGGGCGGCACTGAAGCTTTCTTT. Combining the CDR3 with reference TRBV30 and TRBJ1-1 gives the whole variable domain SQTIHQWPATLVQPVGSPLSLECTVEGTSNPNLYWYRQAAGRGLQLLFYSVGIGQISSEVPQNLSASRPQDRQFILSSKKLLLSDSGFYLCAWRRQGGTEAFFGQGTRLTVV.

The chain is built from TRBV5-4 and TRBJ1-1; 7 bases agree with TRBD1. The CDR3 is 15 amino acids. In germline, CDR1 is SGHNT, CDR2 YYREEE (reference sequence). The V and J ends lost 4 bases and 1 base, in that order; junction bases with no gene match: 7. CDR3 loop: CASSPEQGRNTEAFF. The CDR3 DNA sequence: TGTGCCAGCAGCCCCGAACAGGGGCGGAACACTGAAGCTTTCTTT.

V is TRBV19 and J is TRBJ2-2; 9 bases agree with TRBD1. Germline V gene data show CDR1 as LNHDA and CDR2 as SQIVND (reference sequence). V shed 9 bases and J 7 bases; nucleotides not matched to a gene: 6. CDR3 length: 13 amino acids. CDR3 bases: TGTGCCAGCCCGGGACAGGGAGGCGGGGAGCTGTTTTTT. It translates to CASPGQGGGELFF.

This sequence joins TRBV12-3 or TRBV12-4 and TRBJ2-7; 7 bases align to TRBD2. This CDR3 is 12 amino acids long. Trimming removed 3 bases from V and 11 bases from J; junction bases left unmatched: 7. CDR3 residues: CASSFKGGKEYF. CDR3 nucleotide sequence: TGTGCCAGCAGTTTTAAGGGAGGGAAGGAGTACTTC.

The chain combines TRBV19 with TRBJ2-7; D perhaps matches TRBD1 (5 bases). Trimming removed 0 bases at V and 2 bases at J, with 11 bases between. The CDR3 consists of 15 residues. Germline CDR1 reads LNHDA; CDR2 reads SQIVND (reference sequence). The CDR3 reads CASSIEAGYTYEQYF. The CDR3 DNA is TGTGCCAGTAGTATAGAAGCAGGGTACACCTACGAGCAGTACTTC.

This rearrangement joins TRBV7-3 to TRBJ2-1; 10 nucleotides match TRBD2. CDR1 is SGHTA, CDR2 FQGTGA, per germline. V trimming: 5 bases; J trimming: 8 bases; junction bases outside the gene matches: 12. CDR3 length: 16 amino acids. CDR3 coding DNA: TGTGCCAGCAGCCCGTATAGCGGGGGGAGTGCGGATGAGCAGTTCTTC. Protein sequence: CASSPYSGGSADEQFF.

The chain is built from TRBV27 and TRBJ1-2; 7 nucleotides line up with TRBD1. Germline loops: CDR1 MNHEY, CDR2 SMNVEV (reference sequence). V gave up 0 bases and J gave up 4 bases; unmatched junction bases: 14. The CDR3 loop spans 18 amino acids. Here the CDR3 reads CASSLSLIQGRLTYGYTF. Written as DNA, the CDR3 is TGTGCCAGCAGTTTATCCCTTATACAGGGGCGCCTTACCTATGGCTACACCTTC.

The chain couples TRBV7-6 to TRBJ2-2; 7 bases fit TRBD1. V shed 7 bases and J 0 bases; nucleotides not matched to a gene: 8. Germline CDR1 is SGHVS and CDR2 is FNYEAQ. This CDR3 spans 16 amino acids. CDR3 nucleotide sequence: TGTGCCAGCAAAGACAGGGAGTTCACGAACACCGGGGAGCTGTTTTTT. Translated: CASKDREFTNTGELFF.

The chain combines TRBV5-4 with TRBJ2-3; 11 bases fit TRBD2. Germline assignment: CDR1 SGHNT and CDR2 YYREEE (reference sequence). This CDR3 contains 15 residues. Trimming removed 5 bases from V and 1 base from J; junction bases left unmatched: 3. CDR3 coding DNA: TGTGCCAGCAGGGCTAGCGGGGGGCGCACAGATACGCAGTATTTT. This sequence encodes CASRASGGRTDTQYF.

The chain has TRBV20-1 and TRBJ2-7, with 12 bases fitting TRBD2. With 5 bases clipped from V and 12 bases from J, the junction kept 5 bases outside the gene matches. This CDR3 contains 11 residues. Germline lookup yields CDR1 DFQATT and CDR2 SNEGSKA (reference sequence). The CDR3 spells CSAGGLAGVYF. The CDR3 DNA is TGCAGTGCTGGGGGACTAGCGGGTGTGTACTTC.

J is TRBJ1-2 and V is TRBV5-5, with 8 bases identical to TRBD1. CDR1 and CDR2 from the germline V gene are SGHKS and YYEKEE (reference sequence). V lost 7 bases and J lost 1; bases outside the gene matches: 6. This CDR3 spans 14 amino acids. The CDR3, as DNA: TGTGCCAGCGGACCGGACAGGGATAACTATGGCTACACCTTC. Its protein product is CASGPDRDNYGYTF.

The CDR3 nucleotides are TGTGCCAGCTCGCCCGGTTGGACAGGGGACACTGAAGCTTTCTTT. Encoded protein: CASSPGWTGDTEAFF. The chain joins TRBV18 to TRBJ1-1; 9 bases align to TRBD1. V gave up 6 bases and J gave up 3 bases; unmatched junction bases: 8. CDR1 KGHSH and CDR2 LQKENI come from the germline V gene. The CDR3 contains 15 residues.